These 21 T cell receptor beta chains share one sample of origin, sequenced in a study of T cell responses to AZD1222 COVID-19 vaccine. TCRdb keeps only in-frame clones here, not all; method: immunoSEQ multiplex PCR. The profile shows approximately 100,000 clones, roughly 87% of them singletons. Specimen: peripheral blood, collected on day 0 of AZD1222 vaccination. The receptors originated from an adult in good health.

CDR3 sequence: CASRGRAGLNTEAFF. Written as DNA, the CDR3 is TGTGCCAGCAGGGGCAGGGCCGGTCTGAACACTGAAGCTTTCTTT. The gene calls are TRBV2 and TRBJ1-1, with D possibly being TRBD1 (5 bases). This CDR3 has 15 residues. The germline V gene encodes CDR1 SNHLY and CDR2 FYNNEI. The V gene lost 6 bases and the J gene lost 0 bases, with 14 bases spanning the gap.

This chain joins TRBV7-8 and TRBJ1-6, with D tentatively TRBD1 (5 bases). The CDR3 runs 15 residues. V gave up 1 base and J gave up 6 bases, with 10 bases separating them. Germline CDR1 SGHVS, CDR2 FQNEAQ. CDR3 in DNA: TGTGCCAGCAGCTTAGGCCCCCAGGGTAATTCACCCCTCCACTTT. It yields the protein CASSLGPQGNSPLHF.

The J gene is TRBJ2-2, the V gene TRBV9; TRBD2 might be the D (6 bases). CDR1 is SGDLS and CDR2 is YYNGEE in the germline V gene. The ends were cut back, 2 bases at V and 3 bases at J, with 14 bases in the middle. The CDR3 is made up of 16 amino acids. The DNA of the CDR3 is TGTGCCAGCAGCGTGGGGACCGGGAGCGACACCGGGGAGCTGTTTTTT. It encodes CASSVGTGSDTGELFF.

This clone was seen just once. The V and J genes are TRBV29-1 and TRBJ2-7; 8 bases agree with TRBD2. Germline V gene lookup returns CDR1 SQVTM and CDR2 ANQGSEA. The CDR3 runs to 13 residues. J lost 7 bases, V lost 4 bases, and 9 bases had no gene match. The CDR3, as DNA: TGCAGCGTTGCAGAACGCGGGAGGTGGGAGCAGTACTTC. The encoded protein is CSVAERGRWEQYF.

A few counts support this clone. V gene TRBV6-5 combines with J gene TRBJ1-2, with 10 bases identical to TRBD1. CDR3 length: 16 residues. V dropped 0 bases and J dropped 8; count of bases not matched to a gene: 9. The V gene's germline CDR1 is MNHEY and CDR2 SVGAGI. CDR3 region: CASSYSNMDRGKGYTF. The CDR3 DNA follows: TGTGCCAGCAGTTACTCCAACATGGACAGGGGGAAGGGCTACACCTTC.

This chain links TRBV7-2 with TRBJ1-4; D is undetermined. The V gene lost 6 bases and the J gene lost 10 bases, with 18 bases spanning the gap. The CDR3 extends over 14 amino acids. The germline gives CDR1 SGHTA, CDR2 FQGNSA. The CDR3 nucleotides are TGTGCCAGCAGTTCCCGTTCTTGGGCGAGAAAACTGTTTTTT. It codes for CASSSRSWARKLFF.

The chain is built from TRBV11-2 and TRBJ1-4; the D is unclear. CDR3 length: 14 residues. V was cut by 5 bases and J by 5 bases, with 12 bases left in between. The germline V gene has CDR1 SGHAT and CDR2 FQNNGV. The CDR3 loop is CASSDLVRNEKLFF. The CDR3 DNA reads TGTGCCAGCAGCGACCTGGTTCGGAATGAAAAACTGTTTTTT.

The V call is TRBV7-8, the J call TRBJ2-3; TRBD1 might be the D (5 bases). The length of the CDR3 is 16 residues. In germline, CDR1 is SGHVS, CDR2 FQNEAQ. Trimming stripped 0 bases from V and 4 bases from J, with 14 bases between. CDR3 in DNA: TGTGCCAGCAGCTTAGCGGTGGCAGGGATACCAGATACGCAGTATTTT. Translated, it gives CASSLAVAGIPDTQYF.

The chain has TRBV6-5 and TRBJ2-1, with D possibly matching TRBD2 (5 bases). This CDR3 comprises 14 residues. V was pared by 6 bases and J by 0 bases, with 9 bases between. Germline CDR1 MNHEY, CDR2 SVGAGI. CDR3 nucleotide sequence: TGTGCCAGCAGACGAGGGAGCTCCTACAATGAGCAGTTCTTC. It encodes CASRRGSSYNEQFF.

This chain uses TRBV28 with TRBJ2-3, with 9 bases fitting TRBD1. The J segment lost 6 bases and the V segment lost 4 bases, leaving 5 bases of the junction unmatched. This CDR3 region has 14 residues. Germline CDR1 is MDHEN and CDR2 is SYDVKM. The CDR3 spells CASSSIQGADTQYF. The CDR3, as DNA: TGTGCCAGCAGTTCGATACAGGGGGCCGATACGCAGTATTTT.

This clone was seen once. The chain has TRBV19 and TRBJ2-5, with 8 bases aligning to TRBD1. Losses at the gene ends were 11 bases for V and 5 bases for J; bases not matched to a gene: 13. Germline CDR1 and CDR2: LNHDA and SQIVND (reference sequence). The CDR3 runs 14 residues. The CDR3 sequence: CAAAPTGVGETQYF. Written as DNA, the CDR3 is TGTGCCGCCGCCCCGACAGGGGTGGGGGAGACCCAGTACTTC.

The chain recombines TRBV3-1 (or the pseudogene TRBV3-2) with TRBJ2-2, with 8 bases that match TRBD1. The J segment lost 6 bases and the V segment lost 4 bases, leaving 10 bases of the junction unmatched. This CDR3 is 16 amino acids long. Germline CDR1 reads LGHDT; CDR2 reads YNNKEL (reference sequence). The CDR3 spells CASSREGQGIAGELFF. CDR3 nucleotides: TGTGCCAGCAGCCGAGAAGGACAGGGAATTGCCGGGGAGCTGTTTTTT.

This chain joins TRBV5-6 and TRBJ2-3; TRBD2 matches 13 bases. Germline V gene data show CDR1 as SGHDT and CDR2 as YYEEEE. The CDR3 has 17 residues. Germline trimming cut 4 bases from V and 5 bases from J; bases unmatched to any gene: 10. In DNA, the CDR3 is TGTGCCAGCAGCCTGAGGACTAGCGGGAGTGGTGGAGATACGCAGTATTTT. This sequence encodes CASSLRTSGSGGDTQYF. Combining the CDR3 with reference TRBV5-6 and TRBJ2-3 gives the whole variable domain DAGVTQSPTHLIKTRGQQVTLRCSPKSGHDTVSWYQQALGQGPQFIFQYYEEEERQRGNFPDRFSGHQFPNYSSELNVNALLLGDSALYLCASSLRTSGSGGDTQYFGPGTRLTVL.

V is TRBV19 and J is TRBJ2-3; D is unclear. V was pared by 7 bases and J by 2 bases, with 10 bases between. There are 13 residues in the CDR3. Germline V gene sequence: CDR1 LNHDA, CDR2 SQIVND (reference sequence). CDR3 coding DNA: TGTGCCAGTACTCCAGACCCCACAGATACGCAGTATTTT. Amino acid sequence: CASTPDPTDTQYF.

V gene TRBV27 combines with J gene TRBJ2-1; maybe TRBD2 (5 bases). Trimming stripped 4 bases from V and 8 bases from J, with 15 bases between. Germline CDR1 is MNHEY and CDR2 is SMNVEV (reference sequence). The CDR3 is made up of 14 amino acids. CDR3 amino acids: CASSSNIGGDEQFF. DNA of the CDR3: TGTGCCAGCAGTTCAAACATCGGAGGCGATGAGCAGTTCTTC.

V and J are TRBV28 and TRBJ1-1, with D perhaps matching TRBD1 (6 bases). Germline V CDR1 and CDR2: MDHEN, SYDVKM. Trimming cost V 8 bases and J 2 bases, with 18 bases left between them. This CDR3 has 15 amino acids. Here the CDR3 reads CASFRGHSKNTEAFF. Written as DNA, the CDR3 is TGTGCCAGCTTCCGGGGACACTCGAAAAACACTGAAGCTTTCTTT.

This chain connects TRBV7-9 to TRBJ2-3; 7 bases align to TRBD1. Germline V gives CDR1 SEHNR, CDR2 FQNEAQ (reference sequence). The CDR3 spans 15 residues. The V segment lost 3 bases and the J segment 6 bases; nucleotides outside the gene matches: 9. CDR3: CASSFGRQGGDTQYF. CDR3 bases: TGTGCCAGCAGCTTCGGTCGACAGGGCGGGGATACGCAGTATTTT.

The chain uses TRBV11-2 and TRBJ2-2; the D gene is possibly TRBD1 (5 bases). Looked up from germline, CDR1 is SGHAT and CDR2 is FQNNGV. There are 13 residues in the CDR3. With 4 bases removed from V and 8 bases from J, the gap between germline ends came to 11 bases. The CDR3 nucleotides are TGTGCCAGCAGCTCCCAGACAGCGGGGGAGCTGTTTTTT. Translated: CASSSQTAGELFF.

This chain connects TRBV6-2 or TRBV6-3 to TRBJ2-7, with D tentatively TRBD1 or TRBD2 (5 bases each). V lost 2 bases and J lost 0, with 20 bases in between. Germline V gives CDR1 MNHEY, CDR2 SVGEGT. The CDR3 runs to 18 residues. The CDR3 DNA reads TGTGCCAGCAGTTACAGTGGGGGATACTTATCGAGCTCCTACGAGCAGTACTTC. Translation: CASSYSGGYLSSSYEQYF.

The gene calls are TRBV4-1 and TRBJ2-7; D possibly corresponds to TRBD2 (5 bases). Germline V gene lookup returns CDR1 MGHRA and CDR2 YSYEKL. The CDR3 extends over 14 amino acids. The V gene lost 1 base and the J gene lost 2 bases, with 9 bases spanning the gap. CDR3 nucleotide sequence: TGCGCCAGCAGCCAAGGTGACGGGGCCTACGAGCAGTACTTC. Translating it yields CASSQGDGAYEQYF.

This sequence joins TRBV29-1 and TRBJ2-7; D gene uncertain. Germline CDR1 is SQVTM and CDR2 is ANQGSEA. This CDR3 comprises 14 residues. Between the trimmed V and J ends, which lost 6 bases and 4 bases, there was a span of 19 bases. In DNA, the CDR3 is TGCAGCGTGGCGGAGTCATTCCTTATATACGAGCAGTACTTC. This sequence encodes CSVAESFLIYEQYF.